The entry below describes one T cell receptor (beta chain). There is no known antigen for this receptor. Base quality data are lacking; no much larger clone is found one base away. Each collaborating institution followed its own protocols to collect whole blood in K2EDTA tubes. Collaborator samples were shipped for TCRbeta analysis as frozen whole blood, isolated PBMCs, or DNA extracted from either sample type. The data belong to a study of blood T cell repertoires in COVID-19 (dated by TCRdb to about 2020). Notes on the research overall: The collaborator samples originated in the United States, Italy and Spain and spanned the acute and convalescent phases of COVID-19. The repertoires were made available in a free public database intended to serve as a resource for research on the immune response to SARS-CoV-2. The prospective study material was composed of cDNA or gDNA derived from T cells, B-cell-depleted T cells, or PBMCs. Samples came from the ongoing ImmuneRACE study (first 160 participants) plus 1,254 subjects from 6 global collaborators. The dataset comprised deeply sampled blood TCRbeta repertoires from subjects exposed to, actively infected with, or recovered from COVID-19. Where available, HLA class I and class II types were taken from metadata supplied by the sample provider and were not determined by assay-based typing. Nearly every sample came with metadata listing a de-identified subject ID, COVID-19 status, age in years and sex. What the work shows at the level of the full study, not this receptor alone: How much clinical and demographic metadata was included differed by source and by participant, and the metadata was provided uncurated.

TCRbeta CDR3 regions were amplified from genomic DNA by means of the immunoSEQ Assay, a bias-controlled multiplex PCR. The paper's processing steps were these. Nucleated cell counts per sample were estimated from amplification of reference gene primers within the assay. Sequence reads were collapsed and filtered to measure the absolute abundance of every unique TCRbeta CDR3 rearrangement. For each sample, productive Simpson clonality was calculated by taking the square root of Simpson's diversity index across productive rearrangements. In TCRdb, the immuneACCESS table is reduced to in-frame sequences with V and J assigned. These tables do not hold every clone; where another copy was compared, an unresolved V gene accounts for under half, and the others remain unexplained. From that table come the V and J calls and clone size; the DNA was used to work out D and trimming. The sample table lists 200,000 to 250,000 clones, 70% to 90% of them with a count of one. In total, the top ten clones hold more than 1.4% of the sample.

The CDR3 goes from the cysteine to the phenylalanine over 14 residues. This entry keeps only the CDR3 DNA: 42 bases, framed from base 1. The junction carries 7 bases between V and J, which are trimmed by 3 bases and 2 bases respectively. The germline V gene (reference sequence) yields SSHAT for CDR1 and FNYEAQ for CDR2. The sample comprised peripheral blood. The TCR sequence derives from a young man with active or convalescent COVID-19. Recombination connected TRBV7-7 to TRBJ2-2, with no confident D gene call. The nucleotides read TGTGCCAGCAGCTTGGGCAGAAACACCGGGGAGCTGTTTTTT. Its protein reads: CASSLGRNTGELFF.